The 24 T cell receptor beta chains presented below share a single source sample, sequenced in a study of early T cells in non-severe SARS-CoV-2 infection. TCRdb re-derived calls from the 5' RACE reads in MiXCR, one entry per CDR3 protein. The sample holds 75,000 to 100,000 distinct CDR3 sequences, 16% seen once. The source material was whole blood. The source is an adult who was a healthcare worker with PCR-confirmed SARS-CoV-2 infection or an uninfected control (not recorded which).

This clonotype was picked up a small number of times. The chain couples TRBV2 to TRBJ2-7, with a possible D match to TRBD2 (5 bases). The V end lost 2 bases, the J end lost 2 bases, and 13 bases lay between the germline ends. The CDR3 is made up of 15 amino acids. Germline CDR1 and CDR2: SNHLY and FYNNEI. The DNA of the CDR3 is TGTGCCAGCAGTGAAAACCCGAGGGCCCCCTACGAGCAGTACTTC. Protein product: CASSENPRAPYEQYF.

This clonotype was counted only a few times. This chain links TRBV7-9 with TRBJ1-4; D unresolved. CDR1 is SEHNR, CDR2 FQNEAQ, per germline (reference sequence). Trimming pared 1 base from V and 4 bases from J, leaving 4 bases between. The CDR3 is made up of 13 amino acids. The CDR3 here is CASSLDSNEKLFF. CDR3 DNA: TGTGCCAGCAGCTTAGACAGTAATGAAAAACTGTTTTTT.

Only one count was recorded for this clonotype. This chain links TRBV28 with TRBJ2-3; TRBD1 matches 7 bases. V trimming: 3 bases; J trimming: 2 bases; junction bases outside the gene matches: 8. The germline CDR1 and CDR2 sequences are MDHEN and SYDVKM. This CDR3 contains 16 residues. This CDR3 is CASSFQGGTVTDTQYF. The CDR3 coding sequence is TGTGCCAGCAGTTTCCAAGGGGGCACTGTCACAGATACGCAGTATTTT.

This clonotype has ten or more counts. The chain has TRBV27 and TRBJ2-5, with 8 bases lining up with TRBD2. This CDR3 is built from 13 residues. In germline, CDR1 is MNHEY, CDR2 SMNVEV (reference sequence). V lost 8 bases and J lost 2; bases outside the gene matches: 4. The CDR3 is CASRKREQETQYF. DNA of the CDR3: TGTGCCAGCCGTAAGCGGGAGCAAGAGACCCAGTACTTC.

The gene calls are TRBV7-8 and TRBJ2-3; 9 bases match TRBD2. CDR1 is SGHVS, CDR2 FQNEAQ, per germline. The V and J ends lost 1 base and 0 bases, in that order; junction bases with no gene match: 8. The CDR3 covers 18 residues. The CDR3 coding sequence is TGTGCCAGCAGCTTAGTCATTATAGCGGGAGCTAGCACAGATACGCAGTATTTT. As protein: CASSLVIIAGASTDTQYF.

The gene calls are TRBV4-2 and TRBJ1-4; D is uncertain. CDR3 length: 15 amino acids. Germline CDR1 is LGHNA and CDR2 is YNFKEQ. The V end lost 2 bases, the J end lost 5 bases, and 12 bases lay between the germline ends. DNA of the CDR3: TGTGCCAGCAGCCAATATATAGGAAAAAATGAAAAACTGTTTTTT. It codes for CASSQYIGKNEKLFF.

This clonotype was recorded many times. The gene calls are TRBV15 and TRBJ2-6; no clear D. V lost 1 base and J lost 0, with 7 bases in between. The germline V gene has CDR1 LNHNV and CDR2 YYDKDF (reference sequence). The CDR3 totals 16 residues. CDR3 amino acids: CATSRGGRSGANVLTF. In nucleotides, the CDR3 is TGTGCCACCAGCAGAGGTGGTCGCTCTGGGGCCAACGTCCTGACTTTC.

A few counts support this clonotype. The chain carries TRBV7-2 and TRBJ2-5, with unresolved D. The V gene's germline CDR1 is SGHTA and CDR2 FQGNSA. The V end was cut by 3 bases, the J end by 3 bases, with 11 bases between. The CDR3 extends over 14 amino acids. The CDR3 loop is CASSFDLNKETQYF. CDR3 bases: TGTGCCAGCAGCTTTGACCTTAATAAAGAGACCCAGTACTTC.

This clonotype was seen a few times. The V and J genes are TRBV30 and TRBJ1-1; 8 nucleotides agree with TRBD1. Germline CDR1 and CDR2: GTSNPN and SVGIG (reference sequence). V gave up 1 base and J gave up 6 bases; unmatched junction bases: 10. This CDR3 has 15 residues. The chain's CDR3 is CAWSEEDRVEAEAFF. In DNA form, the CDR3 reads TGTGCCTGGAGTGAAGAGGACAGGGTGGAGGCTGAAGCTTTCTTT.

The chain employs TRBV19 and TRBJ2-1; 10 nucleotides line up with TRBD2. The junction had 8 bases not matched to a gene; V was cut back by 1 base and J by 5 bases. CDR3 length: 17 amino acids. Germline CDR1 is LNHDA and CDR2 is SQIVND (reference sequence). CDR3 DNA: TGTGCCAGTAGTATAGTTCCAGCGGGAGGGCCGGACAATGAGCAGTTCTTC. As protein: CASSIVPAGGPDNEQFF.

The V call is TRBV7-8, the J call TRBJ2-2; weak D call: TRBD1 (5 bases). The CDR3 extends over 15 amino acids. CDR1 SGHVS and CDR2 FQNEAQ come from the germline V gene. V lost 5 bases to trimming and J lost 3 bases, with 13 bases between them. CDR3 residues: CASSARQFHTGELFF. The CDR3, as DNA: TGTGCCAGCAGCGCCCGACAGTTCCACACCGGGGAGCTGTTTTTT.

This clonotype was recorded many times. This sequence joins TRBV28 and TRBJ1-6; TRBD1 aligns across 7 bases. The V and J ends lost 6 bases and 8 bases, in that order; junction bases with no gene match: 4. The CDR3 totals 13 residues. CDR1 is MDHEN and CDR2 is SYDVKM in the germline V gene. The CDR3 nucleotides are TGTGCCAGCAGGAGACAGGGCTATTCACCCCTCCACTTT. This sequence encodes CASRRQGYSPLHF.

The J gene is TRBJ2-7, the V gene TRBV27; weak D call: TRBD2 (5 bases). V gave up 5 bases and J gave up 2 bases, with 16 bases separating them. The CDR3 covers 15 residues. Germline V CDR1 and CDR2: MNHEY, SMNVEV (reference sequence). CDR3 nucleotides: TGTGCCAGCAGTCCCGAGAACAGCGGCACCTACGAGCAGTACTTC. Residues: CASSPENSGTYEQYF.

This clonotype turned up a few times. The V call is TRBV6-2 or TRBV6-3, the J call TRBJ2-7, with D possibly called TRBD1 or TRBD2 (6 bases each). Trimming left V 5 bases short and J 0 bases short, with 14 bases between. Germline V gives CDR1 MNHEY, CDR2 SVGEGT. This CDR3 has 15 residues. This CDR3 is CASSATGRSSYEQYF. CDR3 nucleotide sequence: TGTGCCAGCAGTGCCACAGGGAGGAGCTCCTACGAGCAGTACTTC.

Turning to this clonotype: Compared with germline, one end of the junction differs, possibly owing to a read error. The chain is built from TRBV28 and TRBJ2-1; TRBD1 agrees at 8 bases. Germline lookup yields CDR1 MDHEN and CDR2 SYDVKM. The CDR3 covers 12 residues. CDR3 residues: CATGGSHNEQFF. In DNA form, the CDR3 reads TGTGCCACAGGGGGCTCCCACAATGAGCAGTTCTTC.

The rearrangement joins TRBV28 to TRBJ1-1, with 9 nucleotides matching TRBD1. The CDR3 spans 15 residues. V gave up 3 bases and J gave up 2 bases; unmatched junction bases: 4. CDR1 MDHEN and CDR2 SYDVKM come from the germline V gene. The CDR3 nucleotides are TGTGCCAGCAGTTTGCCGGGACAGGGAAACACTGAAGCTTTCTTT. Translating it yields CASSLPGQGNTEAFF.

The rearrangement uses TRBV14 and TRBJ2-1; D unclear. Germline lookup yields CDR1 SGHDN and CDR2 FVKESK. Trimming removed 0 bases at V and 10 bases at J, with 10 bases between. The CDR3 has 13 residues. The CDR3 DNA follows: TGTGCCAGCAGCCAAGATACAGTTTCAGAGCAGTTCTTC. It encodes CASSQDTVSEQFF. Full variable domain (outside the CDR3, taken from reference TRBV14 and TRBJ2-1): EAGVTQFPSHSVIEKGQTVTLRCDPISGHDNLYWYRRVMGKEIKFLLHFVKESKQDESGMPNNRFLAERTGGTYSTLKVQPAELEDSGVYFCASSQDTVSEQFFGPGTRLTVL.

This clonotype was seen a few times. The gene calls are TRBV10-3 and TRBJ2-1, with TRBD2 as a possible D gene (6 bases). The CDR3 has 17 residues. Per germline, CDR1 ENHRY and CDR2 SYGVKD. The V end was cut by 2 bases, the J end by 6 bases, with 20 bases between. The CDR3 sequence: CAISEPSRDFPLNEQFF. CDR3 bases: TGTGCCATCAGTGAGCCGTCCCGGGACTTTCCCCTCAATGAGCAGTTCTTC.

This clonotype was recorded many times. V and J are TRBV14 and TRBJ1-3; D ambiguous. CDR3 length equals 14 residues. Germline V gene sequence: CDR1 SGHDN, CDR2 FVKESK. V was pared by 5 bases and J by 0 bases, with 8 bases between. CDR3 coding DNA: TGTGCCAGCAGCGCCAGACTCTCTGGAAACACCATATATTTT. Translated: CASSARLSGNTIYF.

This clonotype appeared many times. The chain couples TRBV7-2 to TRBJ2-2; D gene uncertain. Deletions cut 5 bases from V and 9 bases from J, with 10 bases between. CDR1 SGHTA and CDR2 FQGNSA come from the germline V gene. The CDR3 covers 12 residues. CDR3 region: CASSATAWELFF. For the CDR3, the DNA is TGTGCCAGCAGCGCCACCGCTTGGGAGCTGTTTTTT.

V is TRBV6-5 and J is TRBJ2-1, with 9 positions matching TRBD2. Germline CDR1 reads MNHEY; CDR2 reads SVGAGI. V dropped 7 bases and J dropped 0; count of bases not matched to a gene: 4. The CDR3 has 15 amino acids. CDR3 bases: TGTGCCAGCAATTCAGCGGGAGGCTCCTACAATGAGCAGTTCTTC. Amino acid sequence: CASNSAGGSYNEQFF.

This chain joins TRBV7-8 and TRBJ1-1; the match to TRBD1 covers 9 bases. The CDR3 length is 15 residues. J gave up 2 bases and V 5 bases, and 6 bases lay outside the gene matches. From germline, CDR1 is SGHVS and CDR2 FQNEAQ. Here the CDR3 DNA reads TGTGCCAGCAGCACCCGACAGGGGGAAAACACTGAAGCTTTCTTT. Its protein is CASSTRQGENTEAFF.

V is TRBV27 and J is TRBJ2-1, with TRBD2 matching over 9 bases. J lost 9 bases, V lost 3 bases, and 9 bases had no gene match. In germline, CDR1 is MNHEY, CDR2 SMNVEV (reference sequence). The CDR3 runs 15 residues. This CDR3 is CASSFAAGGHGEQFF. The CDR3 region has the DNA TGTGCCAGCAGTTTCGCGGCGGGAGGGCACGGTGAGCAGTTCTTC.

The gene calls are TRBV20-1 and TRBJ1-6, with D uncertain. The CDR3 is 15 residues long. The germline gives CDR1 DFQATT, CDR2 SNEGSKA (reference sequence). Trimming removed 6 bases at V and 0 bases at J, with 12 bases between. CDR3 amino acids: CSAIAPSSYNSPLHF. The DNA for the CDR3 is TGCAGTGCCATAGCTCCGAGCTCCTATAATTCACCCCTCCACTTT.